These T cell receptor beta chains were read from a single sample in a study of T cells in Graves' hyperthyroidism and ophthalmopathy. A single record per CDR3 protein comes from TCRdb applying MiXCR to the multiplex PCR reads. The sample includes approximately 700,000 distinct CDR3 sequences, 16% of them seen just once. Sequencing was done on a sample of blood. The receptors stem from a man between 18 and 29 years old with Graves' hyperthyroidism. CDR3s include the opening cysteine and the closing phenylalanine or tryptophan. D genes are given only for firm matches. The size entry is marked missing in some rows and otherwise reads once, few, many or a size class.

d_call j_call clone_size v_call cdr3_aa cdr3_nt
NA TRBJ2-7 many TRBV7-3 CASSSQRAEIKYEQYF TGTGCCAGCAGCTCTCAAAGAGCGGAGATTAAGTACGAGCAGTACTTC
TRBD2 TRBJ2-7 many TRBV3-1 CASSQEGTSGTSYEQYF TGTGCCAGCAGCCAAGAGGGGACTAGCGGGACCTCCTACGAGCAGTACTTC
NA TRBJ1-5 few TRBV20-1 CSARSHTYSNQPQHF TGCAGTGCTAGGAGCCACACATATAGCAATCAGCCCCAGCATTTT
NA TRBJ2-7 many TRBV15 CATSRGDSRGEQYF TGTGCCACCAGCAGAGGAGACAGTCGAGGGGAGCAGTACTTC
NA TRBJ2-5 few TRBV6-5 CASSYSYGEQETQYF TGTGCCAGCAGTTACTCATATGGGGAGCAGGAGACCCAGTACTTC
NA TRBJ1-3 many TRBV7-8 CASSLETGSGNTIYF TGTGCCAGCAGCCTCGAGACGGGCTCTGGAAACACCATATATTTT
NA TRBJ2-5 few TRBV24-1 CATSDLSEAFGETQYF TGTGCCACCAGTGATTTGTCGGAAGCCTTCGGTGAGACCCAGTACTTC
TRBD1 TRBJ2-7 many TRBV18 CASSPGTGGSSAYEQYF TGTGCCAGCTCACCTGGGACAGGGGGAAGTTCCGCCTACGAGCAGTACTTC
TRBD2 TRBJ2-1 many TRBV28 CASSYPTSGDNSYNEQFF TGTGCCAGCAGTTACCCAACTAGCGGAGATAACTCCTACAATGAGCAGTTCTTC
NA TRBJ1-2 few TRBV29-1 CSVEDRDNYGYTF TGCAGCGTTGAGGACAGAGATAACTATGGCTACACCTTC
TRBD2 TRBJ2-7 many TRBV20-1 CSASAGEVSYEQYF TGCAGTGCTAGTGCGGGAGAGGTCTCCTACGAGCAGTACTTC
NA TRBJ1-2 many TRBV28 CASRYRLDYGYTF TGTGCCAGCAGGTACAGGCTGGACTATGGCTACACCTTC
TRBD2 TRBJ2-1 many TRBV3-1 CAAGLAGAGDEQFF TGTGCTGCGGGCCTAGCGGGAGCGGGAGATGAGCAGTTCTTC
TRBD1 TRBJ2-7 few TRBV10-2 CASSGTGVYEQYF TGCGCCAGCAGCGGGACAGGGGTTTACGAGCAGTACTTC
TRBD1 TRBJ1-5 many TRBV12-3/TRBV12-4 CASSRSLPWTGPFGTHQPQHF TGTGCCAGCAGCAGGTCCCTCCCTTGGACAGGGCCCTTTGGAACGCATCAGCCCCAGCATTTT
TRBD2 TRBJ2-7 many TRBV2 CANLLAGEQYF TGTGCCAACCTACTAGCGGGGGAGCAGTACTTC
NA TRBJ2-5 many TRBV3-1 CASSQREEWRETQYF TGTGCCAGCAGCCAGCGAGAGGAGTGGCGAGAGACCCAGTACTTC
TRBD1 TRBJ1-2 few TRBV7-9 CASSSGTGTNYGYTF TGTGCCAGCAGCTCCGGGACAGGGACTAACTATGGCTACACCTTC
TRBD1 TRBJ1-2 many TRBV28 CASSLLGQEYGYTF TGTGCCAGCAGTCTCCTGGGACAGGAATATGGCTACACCTTC
NA TRBJ2-7 NA TRBV2 CASSEALRLDSYEQYF TGTGCCAGCAGTGAAGCGCTTCGCCTGGACTCCTACGAGCAGTACTTC
TRBD2 TRBJ2-1 NA TRBV5-6 CASSPGLYSYNEQFF TGTGCCAGCAGCCCGGGACTATACTCCTACAATGAGCAGTTCTTC
NA TRBJ1-1 many TRBV5-6 CASSLGYNTEAFF TGTGCCAGCAGCTTGGGATACAACACTGAAGCTTTCTTT
TRBD2 TRBJ2-1 many TRBV7-2 CASSARPSLAGEGNEQFF TGTGCCAGCAGCGCCCGACCATCACTAGCGGGAGAGGGAAATGAGCAGTTCTTC
NA TRBJ2-3 few TRBV5-4 CASSAGDPTDTQYF TGTGCCAGCTCGGCCGGGGACCCCACAGATACGCAGTATTTT
NA TRBJ2-2 few TRBV30 CAWTQGTNTGELFF TGTGCCTGGACCCAGGGGACGAACACCGGGGAGCTGTTTTTT
TRBD2 TRBJ2-1 few TRBV5-5 CASSLALAGNNEQFF TGTGCCAGCAGCTTGGCACTAGCGGGTAACAATGAGCAGTTCTTC
TRBD1 TRBJ2-7 many TRBV7-2 CASSAGQGRDEQYF TGTGCCAGCAGCGCTGGACAGGGCAGGGACGAGCAGTACTTC
TRBD2 TRBJ2-2 many TRBV6-1 CASSKTSGRAWKTGELFF TGTGCCAGCAGTAAGACTAGCGGGAGGGCCTGGAAAACCGGGGAGCTGTTTTTT
TRBD2 TRBJ2-3 many TRBV28 CASSLGSGRVADTQYF TGTGCCAGCAGTTTGGGTAGCGGGAGGGTGGCAGATACGCAGTATTTT
TRBD2 TRBJ2-7 NA TRBV18 CASSPLSGASSYEQYF TGTGCCAGCTCACCTCTTAGCGGGGCAAGCTCCTACGAGCAGTACTTC
TRBD2 TRBJ2-5 many TRBV27 CASKSGSWETQYF TGTGCCAGCAAAAGCGGGAGCTGGGAGACCCAGTACTTC
NA TRBJ1-1 many TRBV6-5 CASSYSTSSEAFF TGTGCCAGCAGTTACTCGACCAGCTCTGAAGCTTTCTTT
NA TRBJ1-2 many TRBV28 CASGVTGLDYGYTF TGTGCCAGCGGAGTAACAGGCCTGGACTATGGCTACACCTTC
NA TRBJ2-7 NA TRBV7-9 CASSGGTIYEQYF TGTGCCAGCAGCGGGGGGACCATTTACGAGCAGTACTTC
NA TRBJ1-2 NA TRBV7-8 CASSLLWEIRDYGYTF TGTGCCAGCAGCTTACTTTGGGAGATTAGGGACTATGGCTACACCTTC
TRBD1 TRBJ2-7 many TRBV2 CASSEVRDSSYEQYF TGTGCCAGCAGTGAAGTAAGGGACAGCTCCTACGAGCAGTACTTC
NA TRBJ2-3 NA TRBV4-3 CASSQTWRSTDTQYF TGCGCCAGCAGCCAAACATGGCGGTCCACAGATACGCAGTATTTT
NA TRBJ2-7 many TRBV11-3 CASSSRVGTYEQYF TGTGCCAGCAGCTCCCGTGTAGGTACCTACGAGCAGTACTTC
NA TRBJ2-5 many TRBV7-3 CASSPYGPGETQYF TGTGCCAGCAGCCCTTACGGTCCTGGGGAGACCCAGTACTTC
NA TRBJ2-1 NA TRBV28 CASNPPDAPSYNEQFF TGTGCCAGCAACCCCCCCGATGCACCTTCCTACAATGAGCAGTTCTTC
NA TRBJ1-1 few TRBV10-2 CASSESTSPTGGGEAFF TGCGCCAGCAGTGAGTCGACCAGTCCGACGGGGGGCGGTGAAGCTTTCTTT
NA TRBJ2-5 NA TRBV7-9 CASSPTSKTQYF TGTGCCAGCAGCCCGACTAGTAAGACCCAGTACTTC
TRBD1 TRBJ2-3 NA TRBV7-9 CAFPKQGAEDTQYF TGTGCCTTTCCGAAACAGGGGGCCGAAGATACGCAGTATTTT
NA TRBJ2-1 NA TRBV19 CASSPWGGINEQFF TGTGCCAGTAGTCCGTGGGGAGGTATAAATGAGCAGTTCTTC
TRBD2 TRBJ2-7 many TRBV6-1 CASSGGLAGTYEQYF TGTGCCAGCAGCGGGGGACTAGCGGGGACCTACGAGCAGTACTTC
TRBD1 TRBJ1-5 many TRBV12-3/TRBV12-4 CASSGRDRGVSNQPQHF TGTGCCAGCAGTGGACGGGACAGGGGGGTAAGCAATCAGCCCCAGCATTTT
NA TRBJ2-1 NA TRBV7-8 CASSFSGIEQFF TGTGCCAGCAGCTTCTCGGGGATAGAGCAGTTCTTC
NA TRBJ2-7 NA TRBV19 CASSSRGVIDEQYF TGTGCCAGTAGTAGTCGGGGAGTTATCGACGAGCAGTACTTC
TRBD2 TRBJ2-7 NA TRBV27 CASSHTGTSGSYEQYF TGTGCCAGCAGTCACACCGGGACTAGCGGGAGTTACGAGCAGTACTTC
TRBD1 TRBJ1-2 once TRBV5-1 CASSFQQGARGYTF TGCGCCAGCAGCTTCCAACAGGGGGCGCGGGGCTACACCTTC
NA TRBJ1-1 NA TRBV25-1 CASSEGVDTEAFF TGTGCCAGCAGTGAAGGGGTAGACACTGAAGCTTTCTTT